The 25 T cell receptor beta chains below come from one sample, sequenced in a study of CD8 T cells in Susac syndrome. Random hexamers were used to reverse transcribe the RNA input (roughly 0.5 to 1 ug). TCRdb passed the immunoSEQ multiplex PCR reads through MiXCR, listing each CDR3 protein once. The sample shows 210,000 or so distinct CDR3 sequences, 85% to 95% of them seen only once. The specimen sequenced was CD4+ T cells from PBMCs. The origin of the receptors is a human donor with Susac syndrome.

The V gene is TRBV20-1, the J gene TRBJ1-5; 11 nucleotides agree with TRBD1. Trimming at V came to 6 bases and at J to 6 bases, leaving 7 bases not matched to a gene. Germline V gene lookup returns CDR1 DFQATT and CDR2 SNEGSKA (reference sequence). The CDR3 consists of 14 residues. CDR3 bases: TGCAGTGCAAGGACAGGGGGCGACCGTCAGCCCCAGCATTTT. It yields the protein CSARTGGDRQPQHF.

This clonotype occurred once. The V call is TRBV20-1, the J call TRBJ2-5; D gene unclear. This CDR3 is built from 12 residues. Trimming shortened V by 4 bases and J by 2 bases, and 8 bases separated the two germline ends. Germline V gives CDR1 DFQATT, CDR2 SNEGSKA (reference sequence). CDR3 bases: TGCAGTGCTAATAAGGGACAAGAGACCCAGTACTTC. Amino acid sequence: CSANKGQETQYF.

The chain is built from TRBV20-1 and TRBJ2-2; D uncertain. The germline V and J ends were trimmed by 0 bases and 1 base, with 12 bases remaining between them. Germline V CDR1 and CDR2: DFQATT, SNEGSKA (reference sequence). CDR3 length: 16 residues. CDR3 nucleotides: TGCAGTGCTAGAGATAGTAGGACGTTGAACACCGGGGAGCTGTTTTTT. Encoded protein: CSARDSRTLNTGELFF.

V gene TRBV18 combines with J gene TRBJ1-6; 7 bases match TRBD1. This CDR3 contains 17 residues. Germline CDR1 reads KGHSH; CDR2 reads LQKENI. J gave up 7 bases and V 3 bases, and 12 bases lay outside the gene matches. The CDR3 DNA sequence: TGTGCCAGCTCACCGCTTTCCAGGACAGGAGTAAATTCACCCCTCCACTTT. Its protein product is CASSPLSRTGVNSPLHF.

The chain joins TRBV12-5 to TRBJ1-5; D gene ambiguous. This CDR3 comprises 14 residues. Germline-derived CDR1 and CDR2 are LGHNT and FRNRAP. V was clipped by 5 bases and J by 5 bases, with 13 bases between them. The CDR3 bases are TGTGCTAGTGGTCCCGGGAGCCAGGATCAGCCCCAGCATTTT. This sequence encodes CASGPGSQDQPQHF.

The J gene is TRBJ1-1, the V gene TRBV10-3; tentative D call: TRBD1 (6 bases). V dropped 0 bases and J dropped 4 bases, with 12 bases sitting between them. The germline gives CDR1 ENHRY, CDR2 SYGVKD. This CDR3 is built from 15 residues. CDR3 in DNA: TGTGCCATCAGTGAGTCGGAGGGGGAGAGCACTGAAGCTTTCTTT. It translates to CAISESEGESTEAFF.

The V call is TRBV29-1, the J call TRBJ2-1; D possibly corresponds to TRBD2 (5 bases). CDR1 SQVTM and CDR2 ANQGSEA come from the germline V gene. The CDR3 is 14 residues long. Trimming removed 6 bases from V and 4 bases from J, with 16 bases in between. CDR3 loop: CSVKLRRRYNEQFF. The CDR3 DNA reads as TGCAGCGTCAAACTCCGTAGGAGGTACAATGAGCAGTTCTTC.

The chain is built from TRBV19 and TRBJ2-7; possible D gene TRBD1, 5 bases. The germline gives CDR1 LNHDA, CDR2 SQIVND (reference sequence). The CDR3 is 11 amino acids. Trimming took 6 bases from V and 5 from J, leaving 8 bases between them. The CDR3 nucleotides read TGTGCCAGTAGAGGGGCCGACGAGCAGTACTTC. Translated: CASRGADEQYF. Filled out from reference TRBV19 and TRBJ2-7, the complete variable domain reads DGGITQSPKYLFRKEGQNVTLSCEQNLNHDAMYWYRQDPGQGLRLIYYSQIVNDFQKGDIAEGYSVSREKKESFPLTVTSAQKNPTAFYLCASRGADEQYFGPGTRLTVT.

The V call is TRBV19, the J call TRBJ2-7; 7 nucleotides agree with TRBD1. Germline CDR1 reads LNHDA; CDR2 reads SQIVND (reference sequence). CDR3 length: 14 amino acids. The ends lost 7 bases at V and 2 bases at J; junction bases unmatched: 8. The CDR3 sequence is CASTGDSGPYEQYF. DNA of the CDR3: TGTGCCAGTACCGGGGACAGTGGTCCCTACGAGCAGTACTTC. The whole variable domain, filled in from reference TRBV19 and TRBJ2-7, reads DGGITQSPKYLFRKEGQNVTLSCEQNLNHDAMYWYRQDPGQGLRLIYYSQIVNDFQKGDIAEGYSVSREKKESFPLTVTSAQKNPTAFYLCASTGDSGPYEQYFGPGTRLTVT.

The chain employs TRBV19 and TRBJ1-1; tentatively, D is TRBD1 (6 bases). Trimming took 3 bases from V and 5 from J, leaving 10 bases between them. The CDR3 runs to 13 residues. The germline V gene encodes CDR1 LNHDA and CDR2 SQIVND (reference sequence). In nucleotides, the CDR3 is TGTGCCAGTAGTATCCGGGGGACAACTGAAGCTTTCTTT. Translated: CASSIRGTTEAFF.

The V call is TRBV7-2, the J call TRBJ2-3; no firm D call. With 5 bases removed from V and 3 bases from J, the gap between germline ends came to 21 bases. CDR1 is SGHTA, CDR2 FQGNSA, per germline. The CDR3 consists of 17 residues. In DNA form, the CDR3 reads TGTGCCAGCAGCCCACACGCACCACGGCAACCAACAGATACGCAGTATTTT. Translation: CASSPHAPRQPTDTQYF. The full variable domain, its missing parts supplied by reference TRBV7-2 and TRBJ2-3, is GAGVSQSPSNKVTEKGKDVELRCDPISGHTALYWYRQSLGQGLEFLIYFQGNSAPDKSGLPSDRFSAERTGGSVSTLTIQRTQQEDSAVYLCASSPHAPRQPTDTQYFGPGTRLTVL.

V is TRBV6-5 and J is TRBJ2-2, with D possibly TRBD1 on 5 matching bases. The germline V gene has CDR1 MNHEY and CDR2 SVGAGI. The CDR3 length is 17 residues. Trimming took off 0 bases at V and 4 bases at J, with 15 bases between the two ends. CDR3 sequence (DNA): TGTGCCAGCAGTTACTCGAATCATGGGGCGCGCACCGGGGAGCTGTTTTTT. As protein: CASSYSNHGARTGELFF.

The V call is TRBV30, the J call TRBJ2-7, with a possible D match to TRBD2 (7 bases). There are 15 residues in the CDR3. Germline CDR1 GTSNPN, CDR2 SVGIG (reference sequence). V was clipped by 6 bases and J by 2 bases, with 20 bases between them. CDR3: CACSKGGESAYEQYF. CDR3 in DNA: TGTGCCTGTTCAAAGGGGGGGGAAAGCGCCTACGAGCAGTACTTC.

This CDR3 is CASSLSGGTGDTQYF. The CDR3 coding sequence is TGTGCCAGCAGTTTATCCGGGGGGACGGGAGATACGCAGTATTTT. The chain employs TRBV28 and TRBJ2-3; 7 nucleotides match TRBD2. The CDR3 contains 15 residues. Trimming removed 1 base from V and 5 bases from J; junction bases left unmatched: 6. CDR1 and CDR2 from the germline V gene are MDHEN and SYDVKM.

This chain connects TRBV6-6 to TRBJ2-7; TRBD1 agrees at 7 bases. CDR3 length: 14 amino acids. Unmatched junction bases numbered 4, after V lost 2 bases and J lost 3 bases. Germline CDR1 and CDR2: MNHNY and SVGAGI (reference sequence). The CDR3 DNA reads TGTGCCAGCAGTTACGGACAGGCAGGCTACGAGCAGTACTTC. It is translated as CASSYGQAGYEQYF.

The rearrangement links TRBV3-1 to TRBJ2-5; D is unclear. Germline values: CDR1 LGHDT, CDR2 YNNKEL (reference sequence). Trimming removed 0 bases at V and 5 bases at J, with 7 bases between. This CDR3 region has 13 residues. For the CDR3, the DNA is TGTGCCAGCAGCCAAGATTGGACGGAGACCCAGTACTTC. Its protein product is CASSQDWTETQYF.

This chain connects TRBV20-1 to TRBJ2-3; TRBD2 might be the D (6 bases). Germline lookup yields CDR1 DFQATT and CDR2 SNEGSKA (reference sequence). The CDR3 consists of 15 residues. Trimming removed 3 bases from V and 2 bases from J, with 15 bases in between. CDR3 amino acids: CSASGTSTITDTQYF. DNA of the CDR3: TGCAGTGCTAGTGGTACTAGCACAATCACAGATACGCAGTATTTT.

The chain is built from TRBV9 and TRBJ2-5; D remains unclear. The V end was cut by 0 bases, the J end by 0 bases, with 3 bases between. This CDR3 contains 13 residues. Germline CDR1 SGDLS, CDR2 YYNGEE. In DNA, the CDR3 is TGTGCCAGCAGCGTAGCCAACCAAGAGACCCAGTACTTC. This gives the protein CASSVANQETQYF. The full variable domain, completed using reference TRBV9 and TRBJ2-5, is DSGVTQTPKHLITATGQRVTLRCSPRSGDLSVYWYQQSLDQGLQFLIQYYNGEERAKGNILERFSAQQFPDLHSELNLSSLELGDSALYFCASSVANQETQYFGPGTRLLVL.

V gene TRBV9 combines with J gene TRBJ2-5; D gene uncertain. Deletions cut 3 bases from V and 4 bases from J, with 16 bases between. Germline V gives CDR1 SGDLS, CDR2 YYNGEE. The CDR3 is 15 amino acids. The CDR3 DNA sequence: TGTGCCAGCAGCGCCATTCCGGCTAGTCTAGAGACCCAGTACTTC. Translated: CASSAIPASLETQYF. The whole variable domain, remainder taken from reference TRBV9 and TRBJ2-5, is DSGVTQTPKHLITATGQRVTLRCSPRSGDLSVYWYQQSLDQGLQFLIQYYNGEERAKGNILERFSAQQFPDLHSELNLSSLELGDSALYFCASSAIPASLETQYFGPGTRLLVL.

The chain recombines TRBV10-3 with TRBJ1-2; D gene uncertain. V was shortened by 6 bases and J by 6 bases, with 14 bases between the two germline ends. Germline assignment: CDR1 ENHRY and CDR2 SYGVKD. CDR3 length equals 13 residues. CDR3 DNA: TGTGCCATCAGGGATAGGAAAAGTAATGGCTACACCTTC. This codes for CAIRDRKSNGYTF.

This sequence joins TRBV5-1 and TRBJ1-6, with D maybe TRBD1 (6 bases). Germline V gene data show CDR1 as SGHRS and CDR2 as YFSETQ. This CDR3 has 16 residues. The V gene lost 4 bases and the J gene lost 3 bases, with 14 bases spanning the gap. CDR3: CASSDRDTNYNSPLHF. In nucleotides, the CDR3 is TGCGCCAGCAGCGACCGGGACACCAACTATAATTCACCCCTCCACTTT.

The genes are TRBV12-3 or TRBV12-4 and TRBJ1-5; weak D call: TRBD1 (6 bases). The CDR3 loop spans 15 amino acids. The ends were cut back, 6 bases at V and 5 bases at J, with 17 bases in the middle. The CDR3 DNA follows: TGTGCCAGCAGGAGGGGGACATCTATTTATCAGCCCCAGCATTTT. Encoded protein: CASRRGTSIYQPQHF.

The chain couples TRBV7-9 to TRBJ1-1; possibly TRBD1 for D (5 bases). The CDR3 is made up of 13 amino acids. Germline V gene sequence: CDR1 SEHNR, CDR2 FQNEAQ (reference sequence). V was cut by 1 base and J by 10 bases, with 13 bases left in between. This CDR3 reads CASSLEVGPGAFF. DNA for the CDR3: TGTGCCAGCAGCTTAGAGGTGGGGCCTGGAGCTTTCTTT.

The V and J genes are TRBV11-3 and TRBJ1-2; a possible D gene is TRBD1 (6 bases). Germline CDR1 and CDR2: SGHNT and YENEEA. V was cut by 3 bases and J by 6 bases, with 11 bases left in between. The length of the CDR3 is 13 residues. The CDR3 region has the DNA TGTGCCAGCAGCTTCAGCCAGGGGCATGGCTACACCTTC. It yields the protein CASSFSQGHGYTF.

The chain carries TRBV11-1 and TRBJ1-2; TRBD1 might be the D (5 bases). Trimming took 5 bases from V and 6 from J, leaving 13 bases between them. This CDR3 spans 13 amino acids. Germline CDR1 and CDR2: SGHAT and FQDESV (reference sequence). The DNA of the CDR3 is TGTGCCAGCAGCGCCGTCAGGGTGGATGGCTACACCTTC. It is translated as CASSAVRVDGYTF.